Following are 30 T cell receptor beta chains from one sample sequenced in a study of blood T cell repertoires in COVID-19. Produced via immunoSEQ multiplex PCR; TCRdb's table is partial and in-frame only. The data show hundreds of thousands of clones, around 85% seen once. Source material: PBMCs or T cells enriched from blood (not recorded which). The receptors here all came from a man in his forties or fifties who had recovered from COVID-19.

The genes are TRBV6-2 or TRBV6-3 and TRBJ2-1, with D possibly TRBD2 on 6 matching bases. CDR1 is MNHEY, CDR2 SVGEGT, per germline. The CDR3 consists of 14 residues. V lost 1 base and J 6 bases, leaving 10 bases between the germline ends. CDR3: CASSYLTSSNEQFF. The CDR3 nucleotides are TGTGCCAGCAGTTACTTAACTAGCTCCAATGAGCAGTTCTTC.

V is TRBV28 and J is TRBJ2-7, with TRBD1 matching over 8 bases. The CDR3 length is 15 residues. Germline V gene lookup returns CDR1 MDHEN and CDR2 SYDVKM. The V and J ends lost 3 bases and 2 bases, in that order; junction bases with no gene match: 6. CDR3 protein: CASSFIGTGAYEQYF. CDR3 nucleotides: TGTGCCAGCAGTTTTATCGGGACAGGAGCCTACGAGCAGTACTTC.

The chain carries TRBV18 and TRBJ2-5; 9 bases match TRBD2. Germline V gene sequence: CDR1 KGHSH, CDR2 LQKENI. The CDR3 extends over 14 amino acids. The V gene end was trimmed by 4 bases and the J gene end by 5 bases; junction bases not matched to a gene: 5. The CDR3 region has the DNA TGTGCCAGCTCACGTCTAGCGGGGCGGGAGACCCAGTACTTC. This codes for CASSRLAGRETQYF.

The chain uses TRBV9 and TRBJ1-4; 8 bases line up with TRBD1. Germline CDR1 SGDLS, CDR2 YYNGEE. This CDR3 contains 15 residues. With 3 bases clipped from V and 5 bases from J, the junction kept 6 bases outside the gene matches. As DNA, the CDR3 is TGTGCCAGCAGCGGCAAACAGGGGGAAAATGAAAAACTGTTTTTT. Translation gives CASSGKQGENEKLFF.

The rearrangement links TRBV27 to TRBJ1-5; 8 positions agree with TRBD1. The germline CDR1 and CDR2 sequences are MNHEY and SMNVEV (reference sequence). This CDR3 is 19 amino acids long. The junction had 14 bases not matched to a gene; V was cut back by 4 bases and J by 0 bases. The CDR3 DNA sequence: TGTGCCAGCAGTTCCTCCGGGACAGGCTCCCACTATAGCAATCAGCCCCAGCATTTT. It is translated as CASSSSGTGSHYSNQPQHF.

This sequence joins TRBV28 and TRBJ1-4, with 7 bases fitting TRBD1. The CDR3 runs to 15 residues. The germline gives CDR1 MDHEN, CDR2 SYDVKM. V lost 3 bases and J lost 6; bases outside the gene matches: 7. CDR3 DNA: TGTGCCAGCAGTTTCAGGGACAGACAAGATGAAAAACTGTTTTTT. It specifies CASSFRDRQDEKLFF.

The rearrangement links TRBV11-2 to TRBJ1-5; no clear D gene. Trimming left V 0 bases short and J 7 bases short, with 7 bases between. Germline-derived CDR1 and CDR2 are SGHAT and FQNNGV. The CDR3 runs to 13 residues. The CDR3 DNA sequence: TGTGCCAGCAGCTTAGATCGCGAACAGCCCCAGCATTTT. This codes for CASSLDREQPQHF.

V and J are TRBV2 and TRBJ2-7, with a possible D match to TRBD2 (6 bases). Between the trimmed V and J ends, which lost 4 bases and 6 bases, there was a span of 16 bases. The CDR3 runs 14 residues. In germline, CDR1 is SNHLY, CDR2 FYNNEI. The CDR3: CASSVQGLGGEQYF. In DNA form, the CDR3 reads TGTGCCAGCAGTGTTCAAGGGCTGGGGGGCGAGCAGTACTTC.

Written as DNA, the CDR3 is TGTGCCACCAGCAGAGGCCGGGGGAGCACCGGGGAGCTGTTTTTT. Translating gives CATSRGRGSTGELFF. The chain employs TRBV15 and TRBJ2-2, with a possible D match to TRBD2 (6 bases). The CDR3 extends over 15 amino acids. Germline CDR1 reads LNHNV; CDR2 reads YYDKDF (reference sequence). V was shortened by 1 base and J by 4 bases, with 10 bases between the two germline ends.

The V and J genes are TRBV2 and TRBJ2-5, with TRBD2 identical over 11 bases. The CDR3 sequence is 16 residues long. With 6 bases clipped from V and 1 base from J, the junction kept 7 bases outside the gene matches. Germline CDR1 and CDR2: SNHLY and FYNNEI. The CDR3: CASSFLAGGGQETQYF. CDR3 nucleotides: TGTGCCAGCAGCTTCTTAGCGGGAGGGGGCCAAGAGACCCAGTACTTC.

Only a few counts were recorded for this clone. V gene TRBV4-1 combines with J gene TRBJ1-4; no reliable D call. The V and J ends lost 4 bases and 8 bases respectively, with 17 bases between them. Germline assignment: CDR1 MGHRA and CDR2 YSYEKL. The CDR3 has 15 residues. The CDR3 coding sequence is TGCGCCAGCAGCCCAGCGAGATTGAGGAAAGAAAAACTGTTTTTT. Its protein is CASSPARLRKEKLFF.

The genes are TRBV30 and TRBJ1-3; 8 bases are a match to TRBD1. The CDR3 spans 17 residues. The J segment lost 0 bases and the V segment lost 0 bases, leaving 7 bases of the junction unmatched. Germline V CDR1 and CDR2: GTSNPN, SVGIG (reference sequence). The CDR3 is CAWSVGITGGSGNTIYF. CDR3 nucleotides: TGTGCCTGGAGTGTCGGTATTACAGGGGGCTCTGGAAACACCATATATTTT.

This chain joins TRBV7-2 and TRBJ2-1; 13 bases are shared with TRBD2. The J segment lost 4 bases and the V segment lost 2 bases, leaving 8 bases of the junction unmatched. The CDR3 is 18 residues long. The germline V gene has CDR1 SGHTA and CDR2 FQGNSA. The CDR3 loop is CASSLIPTGLAGYNEQFF. The CDR3 coding sequence is TGTGCCAGCAGCTTAATTCCGACGGGACTAGCGGGATACAATGAGCAGTTCTTC.

The rearrangement uses TRBV21-1 and TRBJ2-3; the table calls TRBD2, which could not be checked here. TRBV21-1 is a recognized pseudogene. This CDR3 has 17 residues. The CDR3, as DNA: TGTGCCAGCAGCGGGACGAGCGGGAGCCAGGCTACAGATACGCAGTATTTT. Amino acid sequence: CASSGTSGSQATDTQYF.

This sequence joins TRBV19 and TRBJ1-2, with 7 bases fitting TRBD1. J was trimmed by 3 bases and V by 7 bases; bases with no gene match: 14. CDR3 length: 16 residues. CDR1 is LNHDA, CDR2 SQIVND, per germline (reference sequence). The DNA of the CDR3 is TGTGCCAGTAATCCAACCCGACCAGGGGGAGACTATGGCTACACCTTC. This encodes CASNPTRPGGDYGYTF.

The gene calls are TRBV5-1 and TRBJ1-1; D not certain. Germline CDR1 is SGHRS and CDR2 is YFSETQ. CDR3 size: 13 residues. Trimming pared 6 bases from V and 1 base from J, leaving 10 bases between. The CDR3 spells CASTPAGNTEAFF. The CDR3, as DNA: TGCGCCAGCACCCCGGCGGGGAACACTGAAGCTTTCTTT.

This chain uses TRBV12-3 or TRBV12-4 with TRBJ1-2, with D possibly being TRBD1 (6 bases). The CDR3 totals 13 residues. Deletions cut 6 bases from V and 4 bases from J, with 12 bases between. The CDR3 here is CASRQQGRYGYTF. CDR3 DNA: TGTGCCAGCAGGCAACAGGGCCGCTATGGCTACACCTTC.

This clone was seen just once. V usage is TRBV13 and J usage is TRBJ2-7; D perhaps matches TRBD1 (6 bases). CDR3 size: 14 residues. The V end was cut by 5 bases, the J end by 5 bases, with 16 bases between. In germline, CDR1 is PRHDT, CDR2 FYEKMQ (reference sequence). CDR3 in DNA: TGTGCCAGCAGCCGTTGGGGGCAGTCCGACGAGCAGTACTTC. Translating it yields CASSRWGQSDEQYF.

In its sample, this clone was seen once. The genes are TRBV12-1 and TRBJ1-5; the table calls TRBD1, which could not be checked here. TRBV12-1 is a listed pseudogene. This CDR3 comprises 15 residues. The CDR3 nucleotides read TGTGCCAGCAGCTCCCGGTGGGCAGTTCATCAGCCCCAGCATTTT. It encodes CASSSRWAVHQPQHF.

This sequence joins TRBV27 and TRBJ1-4, with D perhaps TRBD1 (6 bases). The germline V and J ends were trimmed by 5 bases and 7 bases, with 17 bases remaining between them. The germline V gene has CDR1 MNHEY and CDR2 SMNVEV (reference sequence). This CDR3 has 15 amino acids. CDR3 protein: CASSPTGFVGEKLFF. DNA for the CDR3: TGTGCCAGCAGTCCCACAGGGTTTGTTGGTGAAAAACTGTTTTTT.

This clone has a single count. The rearrangement uses TRBV18 and TRBJ2-7; no firm D call. CDR3 size: 13 residues. Trimming shortened V by 3 bases and J by 0 bases, and 6 bases separated the two germline ends. Germline lookup yields CDR1 KGHSH and CDR2 LQKENI. DNA of the CDR3: TGTGCCAGCTCACCGGGCCTCTCCTACGAGCAGTACTTC. Its protein is CASSPGLSYEQYF.

This clone was counted between two and nine times. V and J are TRBV21-1 and TRBJ1-1; TRBD1 reflects the table's D call only, with no check against the DNA. TRBV21-1 is a recognized pseudogene. The CDR3 covers 17 residues. The CDR3 is CASSKAVLTGANTEAFF. CDR3 nucleotide sequence: TGTGCCAGCAGCAAAGCAGTATTGACAGGGGCGAACACTGAAGCTTTCTTT.

V usage is TRBV28 and J usage is TRBJ1-5; weak D call: TRBD1 (6 bases). Germline loops: CDR1 MDHEN, CDR2 SYDVKM. The V and J ends lost 7 bases and 5 bases respectively, with 15 bases between them. The length of the CDR3 is 14 residues. CDR3 loop: CASNQGQIHQPQHF. Written as DNA, the CDR3 is TGTGCCAGCAACCAAGGACAGATCCATCAGCCCCAGCATTTT.

The chain recombines TRBV28 with TRBJ2-2; maybe TRBD2 (5 bases). In germline, CDR1 is MDHEN, CDR2 SYDVKM. The CDR3 contains 15 residues. The V and J ends lost 6 bases and 1 base respectively, with 12 bases between them. CDR3: CASRTDWQNTGELFF. The CDR3 DNA reads TGTGCCAGCAGAACGGACTGGCAGAACACCGGGGAGCTGTTTTTT.

The CDR3 spells CASSLSRTYEQYF. Written as DNA, the CDR3 is TGTGCCAGCAGTTTGAGCAGGACCTACGAGCAGTACTTC. This rearrangement joins TRBV28 to TRBJ2-7; D call uncertain. Germline V gene sequence: CDR1 MDHEN, CDR2 SYDVKM. This CDR3 comprises 13 residues. Trimming took 3 bases from V and 2 from J, leaving 8 bases between them.

The chain is built from TRBV28 and TRBJ2-2, with unresolved D. Germline V gene sequence: CDR1 MDHEN, CDR2 SYDVKM. V lost 3 bases, J lost 4 bases, and 6 bases lay in between. This CDR3 spans 13 amino acids. CDR3 protein: CASSFSLTGELFF. The DNA of the CDR3 is TGTGCCAGCAGTTTTTCCCTCACCGGGGAGCTGTTTTTT.

The chain has TRBV29-1 and TRBJ2-7; D gene ambiguous. This CDR3 is built from 13 residues. Germline V CDR1 and CDR2: SQVTM, ANQGSEA. Trimming shortened V by 5 bases and J by 0 bases, and 11 bases separated the two germline ends. CDR3 amino acids: CSVRQDRSYEQYF. As DNA, the CDR3 is TGCAGCGTTAGGCAGGATCGCTCCTACGAGCAGTACTTC.

V usage is TRBV28 and J usage is TRBJ2-3; 11 nucleotides line up with TRBD2. This CDR3 contains 15 residues. Losses at the gene ends were 8 bases for V and 2 bases for J; bases not matched to a gene: 6. From germline, CDR1 is MDHEN and CDR2 SYDVKM. This CDR3 is CASGGSGRVTDTQYF. The CDR3 region has the DNA TGTGCCAGCGGCGGTAGCGGGAGGGTCACAGATACGCAGTATTTT.

The rearrangement uses TRBV5-1 and TRBJ2-7, with 7 nucleotides matching TRBD2. The V gene end was trimmed by 1 base and the J gene end by 0 bases; junction bases not matched to a gene: 4. There are 15 residues in the CDR3. Germline CDR1 and CDR2: SGHRS and YFSETQ. This CDR3 reads CASSLLAAHSYEQYF. In nucleotides, the CDR3 is TGCGCCAGCAGCTTGCTAGCGGCGCACTCCTACGAGCAGTACTTC.

J is TRBJ2-5 and V is TRBV18; the match to TRBD1 covers 8 bases. The CDR3 loop spans 15 amino acids. After removal of 3 bases from V and 5 bases from J, the junction contained 8 bases not matched to a gene. Germline CDR1 is KGHSH and CDR2 is LQKENI. CDR3 DNA: TGTGCCAGCTCACCCAGGGACAGGTCTGGCGAGACCCAGTACTTC. Encoded protein: CASSPRDRSGETQYF. Full variable domain (missing parts from reference TRBV18 and TRBJ2-5): NAGVMQNPRHLVRRRGQEARLRCSPMKGHSHVYWYRQLPEEGLKFMVYLQKENIIDESGMPKERFSAEFPKEGPSILRIQQVVRGDSAAYFCASSPRDRSGETQYFGPGTRLLVL.